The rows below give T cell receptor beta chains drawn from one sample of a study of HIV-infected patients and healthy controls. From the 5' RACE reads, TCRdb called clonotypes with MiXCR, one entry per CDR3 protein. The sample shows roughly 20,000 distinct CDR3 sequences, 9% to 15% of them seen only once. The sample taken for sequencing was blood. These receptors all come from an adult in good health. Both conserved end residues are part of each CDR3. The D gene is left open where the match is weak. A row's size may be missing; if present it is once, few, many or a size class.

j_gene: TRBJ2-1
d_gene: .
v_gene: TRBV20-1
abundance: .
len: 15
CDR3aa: CSASNIDTSYNEQFF
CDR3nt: TGCAGTGCTAGTAACATCGACACCTCCTACAATGAGCAGTTCTTC

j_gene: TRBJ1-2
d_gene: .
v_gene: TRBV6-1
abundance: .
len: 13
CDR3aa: CASSEAENYGYTF
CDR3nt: TGTGCCAGCAGTGAAGCAGAGAACTATGGCTACACCTTC

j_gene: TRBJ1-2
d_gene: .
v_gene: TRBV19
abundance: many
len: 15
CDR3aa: CASSIDGIRDYGYTF
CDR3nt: TGTGCCAGTAGTATAGACGGAATACGGGACTATGGCTACACCTTC

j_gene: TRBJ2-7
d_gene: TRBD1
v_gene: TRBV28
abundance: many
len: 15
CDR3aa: CASSPPRTGDVEQYF
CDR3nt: TGTGCCAGCAGTCCTCCCCGGACAGGGGATGTCGAGCAGTACTTC

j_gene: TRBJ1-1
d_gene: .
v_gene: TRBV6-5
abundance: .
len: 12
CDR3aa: CASSSRTEEAFF
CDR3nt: TGTGCCAGCAGTTCCAGGACGGAAGAAGCTTTCTTT

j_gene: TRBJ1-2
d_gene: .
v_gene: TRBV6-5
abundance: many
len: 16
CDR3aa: CASSYSNVHSNYGYTF
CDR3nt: TGTGCCAGCAGTTACTCGAACGTACACTCTAACTATGGCTACACCTTC

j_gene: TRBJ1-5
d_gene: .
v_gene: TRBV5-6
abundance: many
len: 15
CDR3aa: CASSLTRDQYQPQHF
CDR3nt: TGTGCCAGCAGCTTGACAAGGGATCAGTATCAGCCCCAGCATTTT

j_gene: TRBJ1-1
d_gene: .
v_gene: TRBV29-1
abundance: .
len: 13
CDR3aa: CSVEMQGSTEAFF
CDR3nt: TGCAGCGTTGAAATGCAGGGCTCCACTGAAGCTTTCTTT

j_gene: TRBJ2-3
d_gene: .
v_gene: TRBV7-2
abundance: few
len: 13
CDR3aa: CASSSRFTDTQYF
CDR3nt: TGTGCCAGCAGTTCCCGTTTCACAGATACGCAGTATTTT

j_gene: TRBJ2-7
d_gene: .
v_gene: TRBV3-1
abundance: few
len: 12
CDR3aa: CASSRWTEEQYF
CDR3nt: TGTGCCAGCAGCCGATGGACAGAGGAGCAGTACTTC

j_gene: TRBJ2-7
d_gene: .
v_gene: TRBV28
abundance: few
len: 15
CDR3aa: CASTTPGTPLHEQYF
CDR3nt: TGTGCCAGCACCACCCCTGGGACCCCTCTCCACGAGCAGTACTTC

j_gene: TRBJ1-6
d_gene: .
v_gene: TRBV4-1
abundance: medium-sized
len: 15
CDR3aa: CASSHSSSYNSPLHF
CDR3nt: TGCGCCAGCAGCCACAGCAGCTCCTATAATTCACCCCTCCACTTT

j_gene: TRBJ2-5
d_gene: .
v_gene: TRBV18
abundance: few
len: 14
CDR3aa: CASSPLLSEETQYF
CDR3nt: TGTGCCAGCTCACCACTCTTATCAGAAGAGACCCAGTACTTC

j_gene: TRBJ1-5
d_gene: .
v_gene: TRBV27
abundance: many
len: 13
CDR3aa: CASSFGANQPQHF
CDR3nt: TGTGCCAGCAGTTTCGGGGCTAATCAGCCCCAGCATTTT

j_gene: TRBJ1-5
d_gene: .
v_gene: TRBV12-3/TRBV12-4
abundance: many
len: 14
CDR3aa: CASAYRDSNQPQHF
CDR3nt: TGTGCCAGCGCCTACCGGGACAGCAATCAGCCCCAGCATTTT

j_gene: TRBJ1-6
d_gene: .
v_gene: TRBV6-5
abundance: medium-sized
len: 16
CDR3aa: CASSQISNRVASPLHF
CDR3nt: TGTGCCAGCAGTCAGATATCGAACAGGGTAGCCTCACCCCTCCACTTT

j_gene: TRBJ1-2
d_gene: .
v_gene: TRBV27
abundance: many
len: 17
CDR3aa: CASSPHTPWTANYGYTF
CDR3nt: TGTGCCAGCAGTCCCCATACCCCTTGGACAGCTAACTATGGCTACACCTTC

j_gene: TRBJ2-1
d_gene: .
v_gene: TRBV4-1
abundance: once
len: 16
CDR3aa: CASSQVPGTLMNEQFF
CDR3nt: TGCGCCAGCAGCCAAGTACCAGGGACACTTATGAATGAGCAGTTCTTC

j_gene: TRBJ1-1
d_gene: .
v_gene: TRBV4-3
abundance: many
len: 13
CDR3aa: CASSQDRERGAFF
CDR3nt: TGCGCCAGCAGCCAAGATCGGGAGCGAGGGGCTTTCTTT

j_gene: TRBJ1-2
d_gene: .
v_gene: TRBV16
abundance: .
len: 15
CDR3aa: CASSLANRAFYGYTF
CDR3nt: TGTGCCAGCAGCCTTGCAAACAGGGCCTTCTATGGCTACACCTTC

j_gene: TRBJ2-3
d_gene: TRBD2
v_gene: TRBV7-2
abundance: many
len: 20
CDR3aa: CASSFLVLAGGPGSPDTQYF
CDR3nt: TGTGCCAGCAGCTTCCTGGTTCTAGCGGGGGGCCCAGGGTCCCCAGATACGCAGTATTTT

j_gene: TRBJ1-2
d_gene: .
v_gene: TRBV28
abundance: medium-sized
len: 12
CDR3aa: CASRYTEYGYTF
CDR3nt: TGTGCCAGCAGGTACACAGAGTATGGCTACACCTTC

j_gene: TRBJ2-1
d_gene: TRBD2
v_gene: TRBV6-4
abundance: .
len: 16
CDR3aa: CASSLGASGGHNEQFF
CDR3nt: TGTGCCAGCAGTCTGGGTGCTAGCGGGGGCCACAATGAGCAGTTCTTC

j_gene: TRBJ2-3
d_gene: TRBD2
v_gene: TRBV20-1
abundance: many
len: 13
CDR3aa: CSALAGGPDTQYF
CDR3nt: TGCAGTGCTCTAGCGGGGGGGCCAGATACGCAGTATTTT

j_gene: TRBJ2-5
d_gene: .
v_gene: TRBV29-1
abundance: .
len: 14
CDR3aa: CSVAGFQNQETQYF
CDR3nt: TGCAGCGTTGCAGGGTTCCAGAATCAAGAGACCCAGTACTTC

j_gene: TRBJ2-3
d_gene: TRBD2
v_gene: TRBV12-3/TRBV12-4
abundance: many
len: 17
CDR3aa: CASSLTAGGKGTDTQYF
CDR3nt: TGTGCCAGCAGTTTGACAGCGGGGGGCAAGGGGACAGATACGCAGTATTTT

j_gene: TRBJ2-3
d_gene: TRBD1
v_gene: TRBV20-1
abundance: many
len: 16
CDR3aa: CSAGGQGAKGTDTQYF
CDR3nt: TGCAGTGCCGGGGGACAGGGGGCGAAAGGGACAGATACGCAGTATTTT

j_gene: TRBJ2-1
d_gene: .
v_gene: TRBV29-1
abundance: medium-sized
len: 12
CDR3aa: CSVELQPNEQFF
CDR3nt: TGCAGCGTTGAATTACAGCCTAATGAGCAGTTCTTC

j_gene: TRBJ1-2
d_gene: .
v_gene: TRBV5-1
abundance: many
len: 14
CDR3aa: CASSLADSPYGYTF
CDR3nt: TGCGCCAGCAGCTTGGCCGACAGTCCCTATGGCTACACCTTC

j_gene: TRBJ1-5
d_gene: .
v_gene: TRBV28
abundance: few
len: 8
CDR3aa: CASQPQHF
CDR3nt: TGTGCCAGTCAGCCCCAGCATTTT

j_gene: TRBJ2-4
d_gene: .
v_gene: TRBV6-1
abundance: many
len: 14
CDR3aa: CASRGDAIKNIQYF
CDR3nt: TGTGCCAGCAGGGGGGACGCTATAAAAAACATTCAGTACTTC

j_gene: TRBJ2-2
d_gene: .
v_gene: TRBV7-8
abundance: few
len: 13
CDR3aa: CASSPDITGELFF
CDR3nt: TGTGCCAGCAGCCCCGACATCACCGGGGAGCTGTTTTTT

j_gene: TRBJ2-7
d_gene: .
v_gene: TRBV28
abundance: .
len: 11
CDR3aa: CASSLGGEQYF
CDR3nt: TGTGCCAGCAGTTTGGGTGGCGAGCAGTACTTC

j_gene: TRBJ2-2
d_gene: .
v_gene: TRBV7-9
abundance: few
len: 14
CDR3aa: CASRLTGNTGELFF
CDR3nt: TGTGCCAGCAGATTAACAGGGAACACCGGGGAGCTGTTTTTT

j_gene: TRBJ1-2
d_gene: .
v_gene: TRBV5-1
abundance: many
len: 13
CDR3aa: CASTRESNYGYTF
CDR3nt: TGCGCCAGCACGAGGGAGTCGAACTATGGCTACACCTTC

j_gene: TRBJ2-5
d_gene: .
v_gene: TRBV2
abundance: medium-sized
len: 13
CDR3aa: CASNRQVEETQYF
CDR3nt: TGTGCCAGCAATAGACAGGTCGAAGAGACCCAGTACTTC

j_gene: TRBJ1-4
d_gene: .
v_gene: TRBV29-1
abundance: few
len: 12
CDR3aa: CSAGVGNEKLFF
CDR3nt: TGCAGCGCTGGGGTGGGAAATGAAAAACTGTTTTTT

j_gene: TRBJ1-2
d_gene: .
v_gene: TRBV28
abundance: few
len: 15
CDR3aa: CASSLINERVYGYTF
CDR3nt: TGTGCCAGCAGTTTGATTAATGAGAGAGTCTATGGCTACACCTTC

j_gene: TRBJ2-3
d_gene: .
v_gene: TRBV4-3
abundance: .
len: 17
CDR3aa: CASSQDRTRTYTDTQYF
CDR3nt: TGCGCCAGCAGCCAAGATCGGACACGCACATACACAGATACGCAGTATTTT

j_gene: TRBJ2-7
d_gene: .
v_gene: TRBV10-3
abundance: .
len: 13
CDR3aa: CAIRQGTTYEQYF
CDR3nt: TGTGCCATCAGGCAGGGAACTACCTACGAGCAGTACTTC

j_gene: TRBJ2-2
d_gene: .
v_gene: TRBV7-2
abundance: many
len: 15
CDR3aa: CASSLTDSNTGELFF
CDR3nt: TGTGCCAGCAGCTTGACAGATTCGAACACCGGGGAGCTGTTTTTT

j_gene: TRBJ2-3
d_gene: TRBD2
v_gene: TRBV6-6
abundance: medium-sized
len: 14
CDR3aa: CASSQPTSKGTQYF
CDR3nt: TGTGCCAGCAGTCAGCCGACTAGCAAGGGTACGCAGTATTTT

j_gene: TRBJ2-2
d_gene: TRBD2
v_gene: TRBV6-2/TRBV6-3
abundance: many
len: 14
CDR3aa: CASSSGGATGELFF
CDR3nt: TGTGCCAGCAGTAGCGGGGGGGCCACCGGGGAGCTGTTTTTT

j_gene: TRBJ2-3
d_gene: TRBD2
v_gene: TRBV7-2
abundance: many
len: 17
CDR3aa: CASSLAASGVSMGTQYF
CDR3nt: TGTGCCAGCAGCTTAGCGGCTAGCGGGGTGAGCATGGGTACGCAGTATTTT

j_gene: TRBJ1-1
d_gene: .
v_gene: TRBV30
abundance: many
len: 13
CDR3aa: CAWTRGAVTEAFF
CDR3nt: TGTGCCTGGACTCGGGGGGCGGTTACTGAAGCTTTCTTT

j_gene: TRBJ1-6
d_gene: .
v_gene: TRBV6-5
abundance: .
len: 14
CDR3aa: CASSPRGAGSPLHF
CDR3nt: TGTGCCAGCAGTCCTCGGGGGGCCGGATCACCCCTCCACTTT

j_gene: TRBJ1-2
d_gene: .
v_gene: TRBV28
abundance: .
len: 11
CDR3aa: CASSDLYGYTF
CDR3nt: TGTGCCAGCTCGGACCTATATGGCTACACCTTC

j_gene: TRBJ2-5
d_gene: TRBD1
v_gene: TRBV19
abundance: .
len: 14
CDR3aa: CASSIVTGTKTQYF
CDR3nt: TGTGCCAGTAGTATAGTGACAGGGACAAAGACCCAGTACTTC